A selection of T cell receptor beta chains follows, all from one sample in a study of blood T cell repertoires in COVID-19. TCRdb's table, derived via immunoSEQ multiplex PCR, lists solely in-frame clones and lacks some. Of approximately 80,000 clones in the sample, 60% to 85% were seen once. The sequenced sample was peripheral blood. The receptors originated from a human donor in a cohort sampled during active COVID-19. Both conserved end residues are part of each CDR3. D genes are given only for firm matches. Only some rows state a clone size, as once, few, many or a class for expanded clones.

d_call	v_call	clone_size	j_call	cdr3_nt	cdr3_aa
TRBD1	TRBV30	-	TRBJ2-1	TGTGCCTGGAGTGCCTCCGTAGGACAGGGTAGGAATGAGCAGTTCTTC	CAWSASVGQGRNEQFF
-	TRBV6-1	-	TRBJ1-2	TGTGCCAGCAGTGAAGCGCAAGGGAAGGGGGGCTACACCTTC	CASSEAQGKGGYTF
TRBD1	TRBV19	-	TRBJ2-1	TGTGCCAGTACCCCCCCTCGGGGACAGGGGGCTTACAATGAGCAGTTCTTC	CASTPPRGQGAYNEQFF
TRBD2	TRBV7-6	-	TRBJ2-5	TGTGCCAGCAGTTTGGGACTAGCGGAGGAGACCCAGTACTTC	CASSLGLAEETQYF
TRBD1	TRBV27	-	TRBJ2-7	TGTGCCAGCAGTGCCTCATGGACAGGGGCTCCGGACGAGCAGTACTTC	CASSASWTGAPDEQYF
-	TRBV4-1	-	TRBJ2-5	TGCGCCAGCAGCCAAAGGGGTCCCCGCAGCCAAGAGACCCAGTACTTC	CASSQRGPRSQETQYF
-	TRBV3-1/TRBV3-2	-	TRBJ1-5	TGTGCCAGCAGCCAAGTCGGGGAGCAGCCCCAGCATTTT	CASSQVGEQPQHF
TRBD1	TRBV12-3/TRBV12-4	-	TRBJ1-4	TGTGCCAGCAGTTTGCAGGGGGGCGAAAAACTGTTTTTT	CASSLQGGEKLFF
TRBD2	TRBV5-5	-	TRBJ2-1	TGTGCCAGCAGCCCCGACTCGGGAGGGGACTACAATGAGCAGTTCTTC	CASSPDSGGDYNEQFF
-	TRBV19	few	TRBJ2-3	TGTGCCAGTAGTACACTAGCTTTTGACCCCCAAGATACGCAGTATTTT	CASSTLAFDPQDTQYF
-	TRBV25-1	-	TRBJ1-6	TGTGCCAGCACCCAGGCAGGACTGAATTCACCCCTCCACTTT	CASTQAGLNSPLHF
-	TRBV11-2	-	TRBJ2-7	TGTGCCAGCAGCTTGACACAGTTTGGGGGCGGGAGCTACGAGCAGTACTTC	CASSLTQFGGGSYEQYF
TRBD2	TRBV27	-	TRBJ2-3	TGTGCCAGCAGTCCTTATTTGACTAGCGGGAGAGCCATAACCACGCAGTATTTT	CASSPYLTSGRAITTQYF
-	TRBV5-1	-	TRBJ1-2	TGCGCCAGCAGCCCGATGGGCGGGCCCTCTACCTATGGCTACACCTTC	CASSPMGGPSTYGYTF
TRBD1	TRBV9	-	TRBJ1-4	TGTGCCAGCAGCGTCGGGACAGGGAATGAAAAACTGTTTTTT	CASSVGTGNEKLFF
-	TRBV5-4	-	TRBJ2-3	TGTGCCAGCAGCTTGGTAGCCACAGATACGCAGTATTTT	CASSLVATDTQYF
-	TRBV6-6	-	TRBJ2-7	TGTGCCAGCTGGCGGGGGCCATACCATTTTTCCTACGAGCAGTACTTC	CASWRGPYHFSYEQYF
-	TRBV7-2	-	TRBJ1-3	TGTGCCGGCTCCCCCGAGGGCAACACCATATATTTT	CAGSPEGNTIYF
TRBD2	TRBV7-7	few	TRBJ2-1	TGTGCCAGCAGCCCCCCGGGAGGGCTATCAAATGAGCAGTTCTTC	CASSPPGGLSNEQFF
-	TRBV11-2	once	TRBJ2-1	TGTGCCAGCAGCAAAGAGTGGCTGGGCGTAAACAATGAGCAGTTCTTC	CASSKEWLGVNNEQFF
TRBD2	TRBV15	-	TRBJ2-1	TGTGCCACCAGCAGAGAAATTGGACTAGCCCCTTACAATGAGCAGTTCTTC	CATSREIGLAPYNEQFF
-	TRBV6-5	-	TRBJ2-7	TGTGCCAGCGGACCGCCGGGGTACGAGCAGTACTTC	CASGPPGYEQYF
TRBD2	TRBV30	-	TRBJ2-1	TGTGCCTGTGAGAGGGAGGGTCACAATGAGCAGTTCTTC	CACEREGHNEQFF
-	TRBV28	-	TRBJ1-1	TGTGCCAGCAGTGCCAGGACAGCTATGAACACTGAAGCTTTCTTT	CASSARTAMNTEAFF
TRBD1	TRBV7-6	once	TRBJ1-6	TGTGCCAGCAGCCACTACCATCCGGGACAGGGGAATTCACCCCTCCACTTT	CASSHYHPGQGNSPLHF
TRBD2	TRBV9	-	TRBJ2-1	TGTGCCAGCAGCGTAGGCGGGAGGTACTACAATGAGCAGTTCTTC	CASSVGGRYYNEQFF
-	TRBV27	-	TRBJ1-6	TGTGCCAGCAGTTTAAAAAAGGCGGGAAATTCACCCCTCCACTTT	CASSLKKAGNSPLHF
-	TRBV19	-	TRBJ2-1	TGTGCCAGTAGTATAGTGGGGCAGTCCTACAATGAGCAGTTCTTC	CASSIVGQSYNEQFF
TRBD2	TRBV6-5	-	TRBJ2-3	TGTGCCAGCGGCCTAGAGGGAGGGAGCGCAGATACGCAGTATTTT	CASGLEGGSADTQYF
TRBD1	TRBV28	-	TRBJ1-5	TGTGCCAGCCTAGGACAGGGTTGGGGCAATCAGCCCCAGCATTTT	CASLGQGWGNQPQHF
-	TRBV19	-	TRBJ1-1	TGTGCCAGTAGCCAAGTACGGGGGAGCACTGAAGCTTTCTTT	CASSQVRGSTEAFF
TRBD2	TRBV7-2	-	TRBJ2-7	TGTGCCAGCAGCTTAGTGGGAGGGACTAGCGGGGGATCCTACGAGCAGTACTTC	CASSLVGGTSGGSYEQYF
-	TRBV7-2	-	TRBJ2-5	TGTGCCAGCAGCTTAGCTCTCCAAGAGACCCAGTACTTC	CASSLALQETQYF
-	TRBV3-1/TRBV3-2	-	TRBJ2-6	TGTGCCAGCAGGCGGGAAACTGGGGCCAACGTCCTGACTTTC	CASRRETGANVLTF
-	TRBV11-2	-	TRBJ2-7	TGTGCCAGCAGCTTAGAAGGAGACGAGCAGTACTTC	CASSLEGDEQYF
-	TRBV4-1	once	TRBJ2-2	TGCGCCAGCAGCCAAGATCGTCGAGATACCGGGGAGCTGTTTTTT	CASSQDRRDTGELFF
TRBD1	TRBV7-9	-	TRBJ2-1	TGTGCCAGCAGCACAGGGGTGAATGAGCAGTTCTTC	CASSTGVNEQFF
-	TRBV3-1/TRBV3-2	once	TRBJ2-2	TGTGCCAGCAGCCACCCTACCATAAACACCGGGGAGCTGTTTTTT	CASSHPTINTGELFF
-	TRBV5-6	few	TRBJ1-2	TGTGCCAGCAGCTTACGGGACAAATTTAACTATGGCTACACCTTC	CASSLRDKFNYGYTF
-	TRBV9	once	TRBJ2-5	TGTGCCAGCAGCGTACAGGGCGGAGCAGGGACCCAGTACTTC	CASSVQGGAGTQYF
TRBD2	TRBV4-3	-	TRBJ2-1	TGCGCCAGCAGCCAAGATCCGGGGAGGGGAGAGCAGTTCTTC	CASSQDPGRGEQFF
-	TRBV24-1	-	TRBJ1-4	TGTGCCACCAGTGACCCCGCAAAGGAGAATGAAAAACTGTTTTTT	CATSDPAKENEKLFF
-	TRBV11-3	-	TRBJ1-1	TGTGCCAGCAGCCATGAGGCGAACACTGAAGCTTTCTTT	CASSHEANTEAFF